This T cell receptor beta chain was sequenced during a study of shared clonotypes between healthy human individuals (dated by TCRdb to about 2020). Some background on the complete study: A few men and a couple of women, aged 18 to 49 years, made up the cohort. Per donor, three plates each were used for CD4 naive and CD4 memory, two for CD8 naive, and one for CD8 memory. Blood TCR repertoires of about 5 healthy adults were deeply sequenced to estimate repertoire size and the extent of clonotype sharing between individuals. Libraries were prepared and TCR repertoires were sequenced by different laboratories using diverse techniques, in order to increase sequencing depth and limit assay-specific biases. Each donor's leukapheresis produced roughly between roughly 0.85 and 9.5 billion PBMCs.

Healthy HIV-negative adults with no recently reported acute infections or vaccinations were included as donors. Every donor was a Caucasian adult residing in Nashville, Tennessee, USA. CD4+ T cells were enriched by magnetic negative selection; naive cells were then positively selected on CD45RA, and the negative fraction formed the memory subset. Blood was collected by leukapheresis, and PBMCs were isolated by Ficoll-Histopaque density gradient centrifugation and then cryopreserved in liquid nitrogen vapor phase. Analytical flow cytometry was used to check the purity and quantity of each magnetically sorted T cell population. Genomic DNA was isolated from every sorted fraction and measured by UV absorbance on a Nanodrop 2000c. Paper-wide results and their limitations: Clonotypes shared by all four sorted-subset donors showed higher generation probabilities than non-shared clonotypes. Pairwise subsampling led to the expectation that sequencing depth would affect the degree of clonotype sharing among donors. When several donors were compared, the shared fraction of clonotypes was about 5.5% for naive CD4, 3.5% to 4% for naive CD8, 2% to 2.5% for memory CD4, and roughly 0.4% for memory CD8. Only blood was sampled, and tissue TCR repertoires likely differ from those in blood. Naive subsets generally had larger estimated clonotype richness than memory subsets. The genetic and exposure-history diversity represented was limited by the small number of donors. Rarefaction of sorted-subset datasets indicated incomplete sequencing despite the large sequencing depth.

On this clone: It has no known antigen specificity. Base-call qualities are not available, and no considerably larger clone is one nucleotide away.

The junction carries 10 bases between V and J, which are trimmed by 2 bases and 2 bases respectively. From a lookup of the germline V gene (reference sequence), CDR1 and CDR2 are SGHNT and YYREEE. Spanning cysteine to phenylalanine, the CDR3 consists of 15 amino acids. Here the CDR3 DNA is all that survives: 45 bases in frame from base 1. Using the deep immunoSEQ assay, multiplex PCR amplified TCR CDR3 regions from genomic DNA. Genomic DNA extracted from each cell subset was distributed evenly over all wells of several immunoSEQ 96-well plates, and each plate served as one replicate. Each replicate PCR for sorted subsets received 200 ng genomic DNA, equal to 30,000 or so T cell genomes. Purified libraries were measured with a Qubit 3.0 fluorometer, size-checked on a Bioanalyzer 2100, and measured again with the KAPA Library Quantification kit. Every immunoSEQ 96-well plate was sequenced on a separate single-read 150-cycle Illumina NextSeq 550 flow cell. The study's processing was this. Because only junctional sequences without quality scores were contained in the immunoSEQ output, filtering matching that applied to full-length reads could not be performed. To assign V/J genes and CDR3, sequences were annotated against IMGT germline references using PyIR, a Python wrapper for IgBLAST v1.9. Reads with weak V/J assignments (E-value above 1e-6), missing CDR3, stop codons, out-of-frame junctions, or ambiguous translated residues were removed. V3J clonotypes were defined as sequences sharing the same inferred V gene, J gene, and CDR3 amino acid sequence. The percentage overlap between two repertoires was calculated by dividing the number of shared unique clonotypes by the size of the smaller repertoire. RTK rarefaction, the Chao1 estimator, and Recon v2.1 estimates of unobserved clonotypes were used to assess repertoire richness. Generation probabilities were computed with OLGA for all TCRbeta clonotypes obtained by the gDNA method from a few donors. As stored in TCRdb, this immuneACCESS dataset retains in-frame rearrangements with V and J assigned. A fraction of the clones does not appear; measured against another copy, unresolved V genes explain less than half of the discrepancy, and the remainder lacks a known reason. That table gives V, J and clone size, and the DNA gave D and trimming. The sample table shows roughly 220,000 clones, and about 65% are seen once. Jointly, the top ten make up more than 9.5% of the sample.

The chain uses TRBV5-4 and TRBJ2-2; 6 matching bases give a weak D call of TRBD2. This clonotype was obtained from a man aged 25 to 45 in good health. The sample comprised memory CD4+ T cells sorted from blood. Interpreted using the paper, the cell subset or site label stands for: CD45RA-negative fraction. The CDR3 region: CASSFAGINTGELFF. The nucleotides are TGTGCCAGCAGCTTCGCGGGGATCAACACCGGGGAGCTGTTTTTT.